Listed below are T cell receptor beta chains from one sample, sequenced in a study of blood T cells in healthy people across ages. TCRdb recomputed calls from the 5' RACE reads with MiXCR, one row per CDR3 protein. The repertoire holds approximately 780,000 distinct CDR3 sequences, with around 25% as singletons. These sequences were also reported in another study, on T cells of mothers and their children.

What was sequenced was blood. The source of these receptors is a boy younger than 18 in good health. Each CDR3 is given with its conserved first and last residue. The D gene is left open where the match is weak. Part of the rows lack a size; the others show once, few, many or a class for expanded clones.

D gene: -
V gene: TRBV12-3/TRBV12-4
clone size: few
J gene: TRBJ2-3
CDR3 DNA: TGTGCCAGCAGTTTCGGGACGATGCGCACAGATACGCAGTATTTT
CDR3 protein: CASSFGTMRTDTQYF

D gene: TRBD2
V gene: TRBV5-4
clone size: few
J gene: TRBJ2-2
CDR3 DNA: TGTGCCAGCAGCCCCGACGGGACTAGCAGGACCGGGGAGCTGTTTTTT
CDR3 protein: CASSPDGTSRTGELFF

D gene: -
V gene: TRBV18
clone size: few
J gene: TRBJ2-4
CDR3 DNA: TGTGCCAGCTCACCAAGCACGAACCTAGCCAAAAACATTCAGTACTTC
CDR3 protein: CASSPSTNLAKNIQYF

D gene: -
V gene: TRBV2
clone size: -
J gene: TRBJ2-2
CDR3 DNA: TGTGCCAGCAGTATTGACCCCCTTGGGGACACCGGGGAGCTGTTTTTT
CDR3 protein: CASSIDPLGDTGELFF

D gene: -
V gene: TRBV9
clone size: few
J gene: TRBJ2-6
CDR3 DNA: TGTGCCAGCAGCGACAGACAGTACTCTGGGGCCAACGTCCTGACTTTC
CDR3 protein: CASSDRQYSGANVLTF

D gene: -
V gene: TRBV3-1
clone size: few
J gene: TRBJ1-1
CDR3 DNA: TGTGCCAGCAGGGGGAGGCACACTGAAGCTTTCTTT
CDR3 protein: CASRGRHTEAFF

D gene: -
V gene: TRBV3-1
clone size: few
J gene: TRBJ2-5
CDR3 DNA: TGTGCCAGCAGCCAACCTTGGGTCCAAGAGACCCAGTACTTC
CDR3 protein: CASSQPWVQETQYF

D gene: -
V gene: TRBV12-3/TRBV12-4
clone size: few
J gene: TRBJ2-5
CDR3 DNA: TGTGCCAGCAGTTTAGGACTGACGTCGGAGACCCAGTACTTC
CDR3 protein: CASSLGLTSETQYF

D gene: TRBD2
V gene: TRBV12-3/TRBV12-4
clone size: few
J gene: TRBJ2-1
CDR3 DNA: TGTGCCAGCAGAAAACCCCGCCTGACGGGACTAGCCAGGGGGAATGAGCAGTTCTTC
CDR3 protein: CASRKPRLTGLARGNEQFF

D gene: -
V gene: TRBV24-1
clone size: -
J gene: TRBJ2-1
CDR3 DNA: TGTGCCACCAGTGATCCCAGGGGCAGGGAGCAGTTCTTC
CDR3 protein: CATSDPRGREQFF

D gene: -
V gene: TRBV7-9
clone size: -
J gene: TRBJ1-5
CDR3 DNA: TGTGCCAGCAGCTTAGCTCATAGCAATCAGCCCCAGCATTTT
CDR3 protein: CASSLAHSNQPQHF

D gene: -
V gene: TRBV5-1
clone size: once
J gene: TRBJ2-3
CDR3 DNA: TGCGCCAGCAGCCTGGGCGCGCTACCGGAAGGAGTTGGAGATGCGCAGTATTTT
CDR3 protein: CASSLGALPEGVGDAQYF

D gene: -
V gene: TRBV7-9
clone size: -
J gene: TRBJ1-2
CDR3 DNA: TGTGCCAGCAGCTGGGACGGCGCTAACTATGGCTACACCTTC
CDR3 protein: CASSWDGANYGYTF

D gene: -
V gene: TRBV5-1
clone size: -
J gene: TRBJ2-7
CDR3 DNA: TGCGCCAGCACCGCCCAGAGGGGCATAAAGTACGAGCAGTACTTC
CDR3 protein: CASTAQRGIKYEQYF

D gene: TRBD1
V gene: TRBV6-5
clone size: -
J gene: TRBJ1-1
CDR3 DNA: TGTGCCAGCAGCATAGGACAGGGATTGAACACTGAAGCTTTCTTT
CDR3 protein: CASSIGQGLNTEAFF

D gene: -
V gene: TRBV2
clone size: -
J gene: TRBJ2-4
CDR3 DNA: TGTGCCAGCAGAGGGGTGTCGGACATTCAGTACTTC
CDR3 protein: CASRGVSDIQYF

D gene: -
V gene: TRBV4-1
clone size: -
J gene: TRBJ2-7
CDR3 DNA: TGCGCCAGCAGCTCCCGGTTAGGGGACAAGTTCGTCTACGAGCAGTACTTC
CDR3 protein: CASSSRLGDKFVYEQYF

D gene: TRBD1
V gene: TRBV10-3
clone size: few
J gene: TRBJ1-5
CDR3 DNA: TGTGCCATCAGTGATCTGCCGACAGGGGACCAGCCCCAGCATTTT
CDR3 protein: CAISDLPTGDQPQHF

D gene: TRBD1
V gene: TRBV20-1
clone size: -
J gene: TRBJ2-5
CDR3 DNA: TGCAGTGCTAGGGGACAGGGGCAAGAGACCCAGTACTTC
CDR3 protein: CSARGQGQETQYF

D gene: -
V gene: TRBV20-1
clone size: once
J gene: TRBJ2-1
CDR3 DNA: TGCAGTGCTCTAAGGGGTCGTGAGCAGTTCTTC
CDR3 protein: CSALRGREQFF

D gene: TRBD1
V gene: TRBV12-3/TRBV12-4
clone size: few
J gene: TRBJ1-4
CDR3 DNA: TGTGCCAGCAGTTTTGTGGCAGGGGGGCTTGAAAAACTGTTTTTT
CDR3 protein: CASSFVAGGLEKLFF